This T cell receptor (beta chain) stems from a study of CD8 T cells in ankylosing spondylitis. Study-level findings and limits: Reports say disease-linked clones showed up significantly more in matched ankylosing spondylitis synovial fluid.

One entry per CDR3 protein results from TCRdb running MiXCR on the 5' RACE reads. The sample lists about 140,000 distinct CDR3 sequences, 7% to 10% occurring once. This CDR3 has 16 residues. Germline V gives CDR1 ENHRY, CDR2 SYGVKD. Trimming took 4 bases from V and 0 from J, leaving 10 bases between them. This clonotype was counted ten times or more. Antigen specificity is unknown. This TCR was sampled from a male donor with ankylosing spondylitis. The rearrangement uses TRBV10-3 and TRBJ2-6; D possibly corresponds to TRBD1 (5 bases). Material for sequencing was synovial fluid, either unsorted or a sorted T cell fraction (not recorded which). The CDR3 region is CAISGGLSSGANVLTF. CDR3 coding DNA: TGTGCCATCAGTGGGGGCTTAAGCTCTGGGGCCAACGTCCTGACTTTC.